Presented here are 22 T cell receptor beta chains from one specimen sequenced in a study of graft-versus-host responses after intestinal transplantation. Sequencing was performed with immunoSEQ multiplex PCR; in TCRdb, only in-frame clones are kept and a portion is missing. In the table there are 85,000 to 130,000 clones, 87% of which are singletons. These receptors have no identified antigens. This specimen consisted of unstimulated CD4+ T cells sorted from spleen or lymph node cells, obtained before intestinal transplant. Receptor source: a human donor who received an intestinal transplant.

The chain couples TRBV10-3 to TRBJ2-7; possibly TRBD2 for D (6 bases). Germline V gene data show CDR1 as ENHRY and CDR2 as SYGVKD. The V end was cut by 3 bases, the J end by 0 bases, with 9 bases between. This CDR3 is 14 amino acids long. The CDR3 DNA follows: TGTGCCATCAGTGACGCCGGGGGCTCCTACGAGCAGTACTTC. It yields the protein CAISDAGGSYEQYF.

This chain joins TRBV7-9 and TRBJ2-3; no firm D call. The V end was cut by 5 bases, the J end by 8 bases, with 14 bases between. The CDR3 loop spans 13 amino acids. Germline V lookup: CDR1 SEHNR, CDR2 FQNEAQ (reference sequence). For the CDR3, the DNA is TGTGCCAGCAGCCCGGCCTGGGTTCCTACGCAGTATTTT. Translation: CASSPAWVPTQYF.

The chain is built from TRBV14 and TRBJ2-7, with a tentative D call TRBD1 (5 bases). CDR1 and CDR2 from the germline V gene are SGHDN and FVKESK. This CDR3 spans 14 amino acids. V lost 4 bases to trimming and J lost 3 bases, with 13 bases between them. As DNA, the CDR3 is TGTGCCAGCAGCCCACCACATGACAGCTACGAGCAGTACTTC. It encodes CASSPPHDSYEQYF.

The rearrangement uses TRBV2 and TRBJ2-2, with D uncertain. The CDR3 length is 14 residues. CDR1 and CDR2 from the germline V gene are SNHLY and FYNNEI. Trimming removed 3 bases from V and 7 bases from J, with 12 bases in between. CDR3 sequence: CASSEVGWGGELFF. The CDR3 bases are TGTGCCAGCAGTGAGGTCGGCTGGGGCGGGGAGCTGTTTTTT.

In DNA form, the CDR3 reads TGTGCCAGCTCACCAAGCACAGATACGCAGTATTTT. As protein: CASSPSTDTQYF. V is TRBV18 and J is TRBJ2-3, with unresolved D. With 2 bases removed from V and 0 bases from J, the gap between germline ends came to 0 bases. Germline CDR1 KGHSH, CDR2 LQKENI. The CDR3 sequence is 12 residues long. The whole variable domain, remainder taken from reference TRBV18 and TRBJ2-3, is NAGVMQNPRHLVRRRGQEARLRCSPMKGHSHVYWYRQLPEEGLKFMVYLQKENIIDESGMPKERFSAEFPKEGPSILRIQQVVRGDSAAYFCASSPSTDTQYFGPGTRLTVL.

This clone was observed a handful of times. The V gene is TRBV6-5, the J gene TRBJ1-6, with 8 bases lining up with TRBD1. Germline CDR1 reads MNHEY; CDR2 reads SVGAGI. This CDR3 has 15 residues. Losses at the gene ends were 6 bases for V and 7 bases for J; bases not matched to a gene: 8. The CDR3 coding sequence is TGTGCCAGCAGGGTAACAGGGGGTGACAATTCACCCCTCCACTTT. This sequence encodes CASRVTGGDNSPLHF.

The V gene is TRBV2, the J gene TRBJ2-5, with D tentatively TRBD2 (6 bases). Trimming took off 6 bases at V and 5 bases at J, with 7 bases between the two ends. This CDR3 is 11 amino acids long. Per the germline V gene, CDR1 is SNHLY and CDR2 is FYNNEI. The CDR3 reads CASSLAETQYF. The CDR3 bases are TGTGCCAGCAGCCTAGCGGAGACCCAGTACTTC.

This clone was recorded at least ten times. V gene TRBV6-1 combines with J gene TRBJ2-4; D unresolved. The germline gives CDR1 MNHNS, CDR2 SASEGT. Trimming removed 7 bases from V and 2 bases from J, with 12 bases in between. There are 14 residues in the CDR3. In nucleotides, the CDR3 is TGTGCCAGCAAGGAACAGAGGACCAAAAACATTCAGTACTTC. It is translated as CASKEQRTKNIQYF.

This sequence joins TRBV13 and TRBJ1-2; D is unresolved. CDR3 length: 15 amino acids. CDR1 and CDR2 from the germline V gene are PRHDT and FYEKMQ (reference sequence). The V end was cut by 2 bases, the J end by 0 bases, with 10 bases between. This chain's CDR3 is CASSLTETANYGYTF. The CDR3 region has the DNA TGTGCCAGCAGCTTAACGGAAACCGCTAACTATGGCTACACCTTC.

The rearrangement joins TRBV12-2 to TRBJ2-2; no check of the table's D call, TRBD1, against the DNA was made. TRBV12-2 is listed as a pseudogene. The CDR3 is made up of 17 amino acids. DNA for the CDR3: TGTGCAAGTCGCTTAGCGACCGACAGGGAGGCCACCGGGGAGCTGTTTTTT. Translation gives CASRLATDREATGELFF.

This rearrangement joins TRBV7-3 to TRBJ1-3, with a tentative D call TRBD1 (6 bases). The CDR3 is 15 residues long. V was cut by 0 bases and J by 0 bases, with 6 bases left in between. Germline CDR1 is SGHTA and CDR2 is FQGTGA. DNA for the CDR3: TGTGCCAGCAGCTTAACAGGGGGCTCTGGAAACACCATATATTTT. Protein sequence: CASSLTGGSGNTIYF.

The rearrangement joins TRBV27 to TRBJ1-1; maybe TRBD1 (5 bases). The CDR3 sequence is 13 residues long. CDR1 and CDR2 from the germline V gene are MNHEY and SMNVEV (reference sequence). The V and J ends lost 3 bases and 10 bases respectively, with 15 bases between them. The CDR3 DNA reads TGTGCCAGCAGTTTTGGGGACCCCAGGAGAGCTTTCTTT. This sequence encodes CASSFGDPRRAFF.

The rearrangement links TRBV7-2 to TRBJ2-7; 11 positions match TRBD2. Losses at the gene ends were 3 bases for V and 5 bases for J; bases not matched to a gene: 3. Germline V gene sequence: CDR1 SGHTA, CDR2 FQGNSA. The CDR3 has 14 amino acids. The CDR3 DNA sequence: TGTGCCAGCAGCTTGGCTAGCGGGAGGAACGAGCAGTACTTC. Its protein is CASSLASGRNEQYF.

V is TRBV18 and J is TRBJ2-7; TRBD2 matches at 8 bases. Germline CDR1 KGHSH, CDR2 LQKENI. The CDR3 spans 15 residues. Trimming cost V 3 bases and J 6 bases; bases outside gene matches: 10. CDR3 loop: CASSPIPAGVGEQYF. The CDR3 nucleotides are TGTGCCAGCTCACCGATTCCAGCGGGAGTAGGCGAGCAGTACTTC.

The chain uses TRBV23-1 and TRBJ1-5, with 10 positions matching TRBD1. TRBV23-1 has ORF status, its function being uncertain. Trimming cost V 4 bases and J 5 bases; bases outside gene matches: 11. The CDR3 is 17 amino acids. The CDR3 protein is CASSRKEQDRGHQPQHF. The CDR3 DNA sequence: TGCGCCAGCAGTCGCAAAGAACAAGACAGGGGGCATCAGCCCCAGCATTTT.

CDR3 amino acids: CASSATASRGRQGRAGANVLTF. The CDR3 bases are TGTGCCAGCAGCGCCACGGCCTCAAGGGGCCGACAGGGGAGGGCTGGGGCCAACGTCCTGACTTTC. The chain couples TRBV7-3 to TRBJ2-6; D perhaps matches TRBD1 (8 bases). Germline-derived CDR1 and CDR2 are SGHTA and FQGTGA. This CDR3 has 22 residues. V was clipped by 5 bases and J by 2 bases, with 31 bases between them.

Concerning this clone: Distinct nucleotide sequences in the sample also encode this CDR3. The chain has TRBV5-1 and TRBJ2-5, with D maybe TRBD1 (6 bases). V shed 2 bases and J shed 2 bases, with 10 bases lying between them. Germline values: CDR1 SGHRS, CDR2 YFSETQ. The CDR3 is made up of 14 amino acids. CDR3 nucleotide sequence: TGCGCCAGCAGCTTCCGGACAGTTCAAGAGACCCAGTACTTC. The encoded protein is CASSFRTVQETQYF.

The chain has TRBV5-1 and TRBJ1-1; D unresolved. Per the germline V gene, CDR1 is SGHRS and CDR2 is YFSETQ. Trimming cost V 3 bases and J 4 bases, with 10 bases left between them. The CDR3 is 13 residues long. CDR3 protein: CASSSSDSTEAFF. The CDR3 bases are TGCGCCAGCAGCTCCTCGGACTCCACTGAAGCTTTCTTT.

The V gene is TRBV7-9, the J gene TRBJ2-2; D not certain. The CDR3 contains 14 residues. Germline CDR1 reads SEHNR; CDR2 reads FQNEAQ (reference sequence). V lost 3 bases to trimming and J lost 2 bases, with 7 bases between them. CDR3 bases: TGTGCCAGCAGCTTCCCGACCAACACCGGGGAGCTGTTTTTT. Its protein product is CASSFPTNTGELFF.

The chain uses TRBV2 and TRBJ1-1; no clear D. From germline, CDR1 is SNHLY and CDR2 FYNNEI. Deletions cut 7 bases from V and 0 bases from J, with 3 bases between. CDR3 length equals 11 residues. The CDR3 region has the DNA TGTGCCAGCATGATGAACACTGAAGCTTTCTTT. Its translation: CASMMNTEAFF.

In this sample, this clone turned up a few times. This rearrangement joins TRBV10-1 to TRBJ2-3, with 10 nucleotides matching TRBD2. CDR1 WNHNN and CDR2 SYGVQD come from the germline V gene (reference sequence). The CDR3 loop spans 15 amino acids. V dropped 4 bases and J dropped 1; count of bases not matched to a gene: 2. This CDR3 is CASSAGTSGTDTQYF. The CDR3 DNA sequence: TGCGCCAGCAGTGCTGGGACTAGCGGCACAGATACGCAGTATTTT.

This clone has just a few counts. V gene TRBV11-3 combines with J gene TRBJ2-7; D is uncertain. V dropped 2 bases and J dropped 0 bases, with 11 bases sitting between them. The length of the CDR3 is 15 residues. CDR1 is SGHNT and CDR2 is YENEEA in the germline V gene. The CDR3 protein is CASSLLVGPSYEQYF. CDR3 DNA sequence: TGTGCCAGCAGCTTATTAGTCGGTCCCTCCTACGAGCAGTACTTC.